The sequence of this T cell receptor (beta chain) was determined in a study of early T cells in non-severe SARS-CoV-2 infection. About the study: Bulk RNA taken from unsorted whole blood was sequenced, leaving chains unpaired. Study-level findings and limits: Matching results from VDJdb favored anti-spike CD8 responses, leaving private and CD4 specificities undetected.

The library protocol tagged individual cDNA molecules with unique molecular identifiers. TCRdb reanalysed the 5' RACE reads using MiXCR and keeps one entry per CDR3 protein. The sample shows 98,000 or so distinct CDR3 sequences, 9.5% to 12% of them seen only once. V was clipped by 10 bases and J by 4 bases, with 14 bases between them. Germline V CDR1 and CDR2: MDHEN, SYDVKM. CDR3 length equals 14 residues. The sample holds a few counts of this clonotype. As yet, its antigen is unknown. This rearrangement joins TRBV28 to TRBJ1-6; D not resolved. The specimen was whole blood. The clonotype comes from an adult who was a healthcare worker with PCR-confirmed SARS-CoV-2 infection or an uninfected control (not recorded which). In DNA form, the CDR3 reads TGTGCCACTACGGGTAAGAGGTATAATTCACCCCTCCACTTT. This translates into CATTGKRYNSPLHF.